This TCR beta chain emerged from a study of T-cell reconstitution after alpha-beta-depleted transplantation in children. Study-level points and caveats: Reported findings indicate that, about two months after transplant, alpha-beta T cells came from several hundred expanded clones, which were derived from non-depleted graft cells.

The TCRbeta library was prepared with unique molecular identifiers. TCRdb re-called the PCR reads with MiXCR, one entry per CDR3 protein. Of roughly 300,000 distinct CDR3 sequences listed, roughly 11% are singletons. This clonotype was detected ten times or more. Antigen: not known. Trimming pared 8 bases from V and 0 bases from J, leaving 8 bases between. The CDR3 sequence is 14 residues long. The germline CDR1 and CDR2 sequences are MNHEY and SMNVEV (reference sequence). This receptor was taken from a male patient aged 2 to 10 who had a stem cell transplant for chronic granulomatous disease, so the T cells may come from the graft donor. Here the sequenced sample was peripheral blood, taken 180 days after TCRalphabeta/CD19-depleted stem cell transplant. The J gene is TRBJ2-6, the V gene TRBV27; D tentatively reads TRBD1 or TRBD2 (5 bases each). The CDR3 loop reads CASGGSSGANVLTF. CDR3 sequence (DNA): TGTGCCAGCGGGGGTAGCTCTGGGGCCAACGTCCTGACTTTC.